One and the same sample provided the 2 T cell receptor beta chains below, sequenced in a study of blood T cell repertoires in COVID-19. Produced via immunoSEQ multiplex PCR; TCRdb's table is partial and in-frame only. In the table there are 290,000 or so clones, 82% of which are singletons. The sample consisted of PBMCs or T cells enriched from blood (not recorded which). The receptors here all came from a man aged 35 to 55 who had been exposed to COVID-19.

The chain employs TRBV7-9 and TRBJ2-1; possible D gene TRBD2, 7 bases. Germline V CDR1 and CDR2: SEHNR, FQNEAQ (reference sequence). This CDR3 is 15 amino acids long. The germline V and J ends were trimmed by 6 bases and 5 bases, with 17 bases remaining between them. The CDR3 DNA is TGTGCCAGCAGAAAGGGGGGGCAACGTGACAATGAGCAGTTCTTC. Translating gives CASRKGGQRDNEQFF.

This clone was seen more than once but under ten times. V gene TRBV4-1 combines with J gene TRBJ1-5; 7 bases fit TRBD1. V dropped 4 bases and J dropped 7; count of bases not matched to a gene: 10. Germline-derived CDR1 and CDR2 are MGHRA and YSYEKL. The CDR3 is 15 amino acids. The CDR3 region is CASSRRDSSNQPQHF. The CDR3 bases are TGCGCCAGCAGCCGCCGGGACAGTTCCAACCAGCCCCAGCATTTT.